Included here is one T cell receptor beta chain sequence, with context. A few counts support this clonotype. Its antigen has not been determined. The record has no base qualities; no much larger clone is one base away. These data originate in a study of blood T cells in healthy people across ages (dated by TCRdb to between 2014 and 2017). In terms of the full investigation: Template switching captured roughly one uniquely barcoded TCR beta cDNA molecule per two T cells in model experiments. Using deep sequencing normalized with unique cDNA molecular identifiers, the study measured how TCR beta repertoire diversity changes with age. Four age groups were formed from the donors: young (average 16 years), middle-aged (around 37), aged (roughly 59) and long-lived (about 80). To avoid experimental bias, donors of different ages were distributed randomly across sequencing lanes. The study analyzed two additional independent replicas of 1 million unique cDNA reads from the same blood draw for two donors, one aged 18 to 29 and one aged 80 or older. The research as a whole found: Because the CMV infection status of the donors was unknown, age-related changes in expanded clonotypes may potentially have been confounded. Total diversity estimates from one million sequenced T cells were considered lower bounds and underestimates. Because profiling used bulk unsorted PBMCs, naive and antigen-experienced compartments could not be compared conclusively. Compared with the aged group, the long-lived group had more naive CD4+ T cells, fewer expanded clones and increased TCR diversity, suggesting age selection. A strong correlation was found between observed TCR beta diversity and the percentage of naive T cells measured by flow cytometry. Observed TCR beta diversity per million T cells fell roughly linearly with age, and a significant reduction was already apparent by age roughly 40.

Systemically healthy Caucasian individuals from Russia, 35 to 50 in total and aged roughly 6 to 100 years, were included as donors. Each donor gave about 11 milliliters of peripheral blood, drawn into EDTA-treated Vacutainer tubes. Ficoll-Paque density-gradient centrifugation was used to isolate PBMCs, with at least 7 million per sample. Trizol reagent was used to extract total RNA from the PBMCs, yielding at least 5 micrograms per sample. For every donor, an aliquot of PBMCs went through flow cytometry to measure the percentages of naive CD45RAhigh/CD27high T cells. Libraries were built with 5' RACE. A second PCR of about 6 to 11 cycles was run with a J-beta primer mix and a sample-barcoded 5' primer. A template-switch 5' adaptor carrying 12 random nucleotides introduced a unique molecular identifier onto each TCR beta cDNA molecule. At least 3 million CDR3-containing paired-end reads were obtained from each sample. First-strand cDNA synthesis was performed from all RNA using the Mint cDNA synthesis kit, with priming by a TRBC-specific oligonucleotide. Following uracil-DNA glycosylase treatment, a first 18-cycle PCR with universal primers M1SS and BC2_uni_R was performed on all cDNA. Under the source paper's analysis protocol: Normalization of each sample was performed by random selection of 1 million high-quality reads, each carrying a distinct molecular identifier. Reads sharing molecular identifiers were discarded rather than binned into consensus sequences. MiTCR, run with a Q25 quality threshold and the strictest error-elimination algorithm, handled CDR3 identification, clonotype clustering and error correction. A nonparametric unseen species model with Euler transformation was used to estimate lower-bound total TCR beta diversity. Through fastp at Q25 and MiXCR, TCRdb rebuilt clones from the public reads, retaining in-frame beta chains. Under each unique CDR3 protein, matching rows form one entry showing the most common genes and DNA. The V and J calls and clone size are TCRdb's, not the authors'. The sample data list 1.8 million or so distinct CDR3 sequences, and more than 35% of these were observed just once. The top ten constitute roughly 23% of the sample.

The germline V gene gives CDR1 as SGHVS and CDR2 as FQNEAQ. The CDR3 goes from the cysteine to the phenylalanine over 16 residues. Here the CDR3 DNA is all that survives: 48 bases in frame from base 1. V is clipped by 7 bases and J by 0 bases, and the sequence between their germline boundaries is 13 bases long. The V gene is TRBV7-8 and the J gene is TRBJ1-6; no D gene call is confident. The sequence was collected from a human donor in good health. What was sequenced was blood. The DNA sequence reads TGTGCCAGCACCTTTGACGCGAGCTCCTATAATTCACCCCTCCACTTT. The resulting protein is CASTFDASSYNSPLHF.